This entry describes one T cell receptor (beta chain). The data belong to a study of blood T cell repertoires in COVID-19. Whole-study context: From T cells, B-cell-depleted T cells, or PBMCs came the material, which was cDNA or gDNA.

Seattle participants joined during active infection and were tracked over time. Clones were sequenced by immunoSEQ multiplex PCR, and TCRdb holds only the in-frame ones, with some missing. The table lists around 300,000 clones, approximately 90% of them singletons. Deletions cut 3 bases from V and 11 bases from J, with 14 bases between. Germline assignment: CDR1 SEHNR and CDR2 FQNEAQ (reference sequence). This CDR3 has 13 residues. The sequence was obtained from a woman aged 25 to 39 with COVID-19, enrolled during active disease. V gene TRBV7-9 combines with J gene TRBJ1-3; D remains unclear. Sequencing was performed on peripheral blood. CDR3: CASSFQQPNAIYF. The CDR3 DNA is TGTGCCAGCAGCTTCCAACAGCCGAATGCCATATATTTT.